Shown below are 30 T cell receptor beta chains from a single sample sequenced in a study of cytomegalovirus exposure and HLA in healthy donors. TCRdb's copy holds only in-frame clones and misses some; the assay was immunoSEQ multiplex PCR. The table records over 250,000 clones, approximately 90% of them present only once. Source material: PBMCs. These receptors all stem from a woman aged 25-40 years in good health and CMV-seropositive.

The chain is built from TRBV6-1 and TRBJ2-7; D gene ambiguous. V lost 0 bases to trimming and J lost 2 bases, with 8 bases between them. The CDR3 length is 14 residues. Per germline, CDR1 MNHNS and CDR2 SASEGT. In DNA, the CDR3 is TGTGCCAGCAGTGAAGCTCGACGGCCCTACGAGCAGTACTTC. Amino acids: CASSEARRPYEQYF.

There are a few counts of this clone. The V and J genes are TRBV29-1 and TRBJ1-1; D unresolved. CDR3 length: 12 residues. The V and J ends lost 7 bases and 3 bases respectively, with 12 bases between them. Germline values: CDR1 SQVTM, CDR2 ANQGSEA. The DNA for the CDR3 is TGCAGCGGGGATTATGGGGACACTGAAGCTTTCTTT. Residues: CSGDYGDTEAFF.

V and J are TRBV5-4 and TRBJ1-2; D unclear. Trimming removed 4 bases from V and 0 bases from J, with 10 bases in between. CDR1 is SGHNT and CDR2 is YYREEE in the germline V gene (reference sequence). The length of the CDR3 is 14 residues. The CDR3 protein is CASSLTATNYGYTF. Written as DNA, the CDR3 is TGTGCCAGCAGCCTGACTGCTACTAACTATGGCTACACCTTC. Supplemented by reference TRBV5-4 and TRBJ1-2, the full variable domain reads ETGVTQSPTHLIKTRGQQVTLRCSSQSGHNTVSWYQQALGQGPQFIFQYYREEENGRGNFPPRFSGLQFPNYSSELNVNALELDDSALYLCASSLTATNYGYTFGSGTRLTVV.

This clone has only one observation. The rearrangement uses TRBV6-5 and TRBJ1-5; no clear D. The germline V gene encodes CDR1 MNHEY and CDR2 SVGAGI. The CDR3 loop spans 13 amino acids. V was cut by 4 bases and J by 7 bases, with 11 bases left in between. The CDR3 loop reads CASSLSGLQPQHF. The CDR3 bases are TGTGCCAGCAGTTTAAGCGGGTTGCAGCCCCAGCATTTT.

The gene calls are TRBV18 and TRBJ1-1, with D unresolved. CDR1 and CDR2 (germline): KGHSH, LQKENI. With 4 bases removed from V and 8 bases from J, the gap between germline ends came to 11 bases. The CDR3 runs 12 residues. For the CDR3, the DNA is TGTGCCAGCTCACTAATAGAGGAAGAAGCTTTCTTT. This translates into CASSLIEEEAFF.

The rearrangement links TRBV5-6 to TRBJ2-3, with D unclear. This CDR3 is 13 amino acids long. Germline-derived CDR1 and CDR2 are SGHDT and YYEEEE. Trimming took off 3 bases at V and 2 bases at J, with 7 bases between the two ends. The DNA for the CDR3 is TGTGCCAGCAGCTCCGGTTACACAGATACGCAGTATTTT. Protein product: CASSSGYTDTQYF.

This sequence joins TRBV9 and TRBJ2-3; D might be TRBD2 (5 bases). V was trimmed by 0 bases and J by 4 bases, leaving 15 bases between them. The CDR3 consists of 16 residues. Germline CDR1 reads SGDLS; CDR2 reads YYNGEE. The CDR3 DNA reads as TGTGCCAGCAGCGTAGTTGGTGGAGAGGGCCCAGATACGCAGTATTTT. Translation gives CASSVVGGEGPDTQYF.

This chain links TRBV29-1 with TRBJ1-1; no clear D. Between the trimmed V and J ends, which lost 3 bases and 4 bases, there was a span of 18 bases. From germline, CDR1 is SQVTM and CDR2 ANQGSEA. The CDR3 is 15 amino acids. The DNA of the CDR3 is TGCAGCGTTGAGTTGGAGGGAGGTGTTGGCACTGAAGCTTTCTTT. Translated, it gives CSVELEGGVGTEAFF. Drawing the rest from reference TRBV29-1 and TRBJ1-1, the complete variable domain is SAVISQKPSRDICQRGTSLTIQCQVDSQVTMMFWYRQQPGQSLTLIATANQGSEATYESGFVIDKFPISRPNLTFSTLTVSNMSPEDSSIYLCSVELEGGVGTEAFFGQGTRLTVV.

V gene TRBV2 combines with J gene TRBJ2-7, with no clear D. Trimming took off 5 bases at V and 0 bases at J, with 8 bases between the two ends. From germline, CDR1 is SNHLY and CDR2 FYNNEI. The CDR3 contains 13 residues. The CDR3 is CASSRTDSYEQYF. CDR3 sequence (DNA): TGTGCCAGCAGTAGGACGGACTCCTACGAGCAGTACTTC.

This chain joins TRBV5-6 and TRBJ2-7; D is ambiguous. Trimming stripped 2 bases from V and 2 bases from J, with 11 bases between. Germline V CDR1 and CDR2: SGHDT, YYEEEE. This CDR3 comprises 14 residues. The CDR3 DNA sequence: TGTGCCAGCAGCTTCCGGGCCGACGCCTACGAGCAGTACTTC. Encoded protein: CASSFRADAYEQYF.

The gene calls are TRBV7-3 and TRBJ1-1; D unclear. V gave up 0 bases and J gave up 6 bases, with 8 bases separating them. Germline V CDR1 and CDR2: SGHTA, FQGTGA. The CDR3 runs 13 residues. The CDR3 nucleotides are TGTGCCAGCAGCTTAACGGGAACTGCTGAAGCTTTCTTT. It specifies CASSLTGTAEAFF.

This clone was detected a few times. The rearrangement uses TRBV7-2 and TRBJ1-2, with D possibly matching TRBD1 (5 bases). Germline V gives CDR1 SGHTA, CDR2 FQGNSA. The CDR3 covers 14 residues. V lost 6 bases, J lost 8 bases, and 19 bases lay in between. The CDR3 DNA reads as TGTGCCAGCAGGCCCGGGACGCCAACTGGCGGCTACACCTTC. Translation: CASRPGTPTGGYTF.

The genes are TRBV29-1 and TRBJ2-2, with no clear D. The CDR3 runs 13 residues. The V gene lost 7 bases and the J gene lost 2 bases, with 11 bases spanning the gap. Germline V CDR1 and CDR2: SQVTM, ANQGSEA. The CDR3: CSGSDPNTGELFF. The CDR3 region has the DNA TGCAGCGGGTCCGATCCCAACACCGGGGAGCTGTTTTTT.

The gene calls are TRBV2 and TRBJ2-1, with D tentatively TRBD1 or TRBD2 (6 bases each). Germline loops: CDR1 SNHLY, CDR2 FYNNEI. Trimming cost V 2 bases and J 6 bases, with 14 bases left between them. The CDR3 covers 15 residues. The CDR3 is CASSEMDGGFNEQFF. The CDR3 DNA follows: TGTGCCAGCAGTGAAATGGACGGGGGCTTCAATGAGCAGTTCTTC. Based on the CDR3 plus reference TRBV2 and TRBJ2-1, the full variable domain is EPEVTQTPSHQVTQMGQEVILRCVPISNHLYFYWYRQILGQKVEFLVSFYNNEISEKSEIFDDQFSVERPDGSNFTLKIRSTKLEDSAMYFCASSEMDGGFNEQFFGPGTRLTVL.

This clone was picked up one time. V gene TRBV5-1 combines with J gene TRBJ2-7, with 8 bases matching TRBD2. J gave up 2 bases and V 3 bases, and 7 bases lay outside the gene matches. The CDR3 has 15 residues. Germline values: CDR1 SGHRS, CDR2 YFSETQ. The chain's CDR3 is CASSSRLAGTYEQYF. CDR3 DNA: TGCGCCAGCAGCTCCCGGCTAGCGGGTACCTACGAGCAGTACTTC.

The chain employs TRBV6-1 and TRBJ2-7; D call uncertain. V gave up 6 bases and J gave up 2 bases, with 11 bases separating them. The CDR3 length is 13 residues. Germline-derived CDR1 and CDR2 are MNHNS and SASEGT. This CDR3 reads CASRTLNAYEQYF. The CDR3 DNA reads TGTGCCAGCAGAACTCTTAACGCCTACGAGCAGTACTTC.

Here the CDR3 DNA reads TGTGCCATCAGAGAGAATCAGAACACCGGGGAGCTGTTTTTT. It specifies CAIRENQNTGELFF. The V gene is TRBV10-3, the J gene TRBJ2-2; D is unclear. The germline CDR1 and CDR2 sequences are ENHRY and SYGVKD. V was cut by 6 bases and J by 1 base, with 9 bases left in between. This CDR3 comprises 14 residues.

CDR3 DNA: TGTGCCTGCGACGACGGTTCCAATGAGCAGTTCTTC. Amino acid sequence: CACDDGSNEQFF. The gene calls are TRBV30 and TRBJ2-1; D gene unclear. Trimming shortened V by 6 bases and J by 6 bases, and 12 bases separated the two germline ends. The CDR3 extends over 12 amino acids. The germline V gene has CDR1 GTSNPN and CDR2 SVGIG (reference sequence). The full variable domain, with the rest looked up from reference TRBV30 and TRBJ2-1, is SQTIHQWPATLVQPVGSPLSLECTVEGTSNPNLYWYRQAAGRGLQLLFYSVGIGQISSEVPQNLSASRPQDRQFILSSKKLLLSDSGFYLCACDDGSNEQFFGPGTRLTVL.

In DNA, the CDR3 is TGTGCCAGCAGCCCCTCACTAGCGGGAGGGGGGGAGCAGTACTTC. It translates to CASSPSLAGGGEQYF. The chain is built from TRBV7-2 and TRBJ2-7; 13 bases are shared with TRBD2. V was clipped by 5 bases and J by 7 bases; unmatched bases: 8. The CDR3 extends over 15 amino acids. Germline CDR1 is SGHTA and CDR2 is FQGNSA. Together with reference TRBV7-2 and TRBJ2-7, the CDR3 gives the full variable domain: GAGVSQSPSNKVTEKGKDVELRCDPISGHTALYWYRQSLGQGLEFLIYFQGNSAPDKSGLPSDRFSAERTGGSVSTLTIQRTQQEDSAVYLCASSPSLAGGGEQYFGPGTRLTVT.

This rearrangement joins TRBV6-5 to TRBJ2-2, with 7 positions matching TRBD1. The V gene's germline CDR1 is MNHEY and CDR2 SVGAGI. The ends lost 5 bases at V and 6 bases at J; junction bases unmatched: 9. This CDR3 spans 15 amino acids. The CDR3 sequence: CASSVFKQGPGELFF. CDR3 sequence (DNA): TGTGCCAGCAGTGTCTTCAAACAGGGGCCCGGGGAGCTGTTTTTT.

The chain is built from TRBV4-3 and TRBJ2-3; 10 nucleotides agree with TRBD2. Germline CDR1 LGHNA, CDR2 YSLEER. The junction had 7 bases not matched to a gene; V was cut back by 0 bases and J by 4 bases. The CDR3 consists of 17 residues. The CDR3 DNA is TGCGCCAGCAGCCAAGATGGGCTAGCGGGGGCGGCAGATACGCAGTATTTT. This sequence encodes CASSQDGLAGAADTQYF.

Here the CDR3 DNA reads TGTGCCAGCTCGAACACACAGGGTTGGGGCGAGCAGTACTTC. This encodes CASSNTQGWGEQYF. The J gene is TRBJ2-7, the V gene TRBV18; tentatively, D is TRBD1 (6 bases). The V end lost 6 bases, the J end lost 6 bases, and 18 bases lay between the germline ends. CDR1 is KGHSH and CDR2 is LQKENI in the germline V gene. CDR3 length: 14 residues.

The chain links TRBV18 to TRBJ2-1; maybe TRBD1 (6 bases). The ends were cut back, 4 bases at V and 5 bases at J, with 9 bases in the middle. The length of the CDR3 is 13 residues. CDR1 and CDR2 (germline): KGHSH, LQKENI. For the CDR3, the DNA is TGTGCCAGCTCACACCGACAGGACAATGAGCAGTTCTTC. Its protein product is CASSHRQDNEQFF.

The J gene is TRBJ2-2, the V gene TRBV6-5, with 8 bases matching TRBD2. The CDR3 extends over 15 amino acids. Germline V gives CDR1 MNHEY, CDR2 SVGAGI. V shed 2 bases and J 5 bases; nucleotides not matched to a gene: 4. CDR3: CASSYTAGATGELFF. For the CDR3, the DNA is TGTGCCAGCAGTTACACAGCGGGAGCTACCGGGGAGCTGTTTTTT.

The V and J genes are TRBV7-3 and TRBJ1-1; maybe TRBD1 (6 bases). V lost 4 bases, J lost 3 bases, and 12 bases lay in between. The CDR3 consists of 14 residues. CDR1 is SGHTA and CDR2 is FQGTGA in the germline V gene. The DNA of the CDR3 is TGTGCCAGCAGCTCGGCAGGGGACGACACTGAAGCTTTCTTT. This gives the protein CASSSAGDDTEAFF.

This chain links TRBV6-1 with TRBJ2-5, with D uncertain. CDR3 size: 14 residues. Germline V gene lookup returns CDR1 MNHNS and CDR2 SASEGT. Trimming cost V 6 bases and J 2 bases, with 13 bases left between them. CDR3 in DNA: TGTGCCAGCAGAAGAAGCGTAGGTCAAGAGACCCAGTACTTC. The encoded protein is CASRRSVGQETQYF.

This chain connects TRBV9 to TRBJ1-1, with TRBD1 as a possible D gene (6 bases). Between the trimmed V and J ends, which lost 0 bases and 5 bases, there was a span of 23 bases. The germline V gene has CDR1 SGDLS and CDR2 YYNGEE. This CDR3 comprises 18 residues. The CDR3 here is CASSVGPTGHKIRTEAFF. In DNA, the CDR3 is TGTGCCAGCAGCGTAGGACCGACGGGACATAAGATACGGACTGAAGCTTTCTTT.

In this sample, this clone turned up once. The rearrangement joins TRBV5-1 to TRBJ2-7; D gene unclear. The V end lost 5 bases, the J end lost 1 base, and 10 bases lay between the germline ends. The germline CDR1 and CDR2 sequences are SGHRS and YFSETQ. The CDR3 has 13 amino acids. The CDR3 sequence is CASRRAESYEQYF. For the CDR3, the DNA is TGCGCCAGCAGACGGGCAGAGTCCTACGAGCAGTACTTC.

This chain links TRBV18 with TRBJ1-5; no clear D. This CDR3 is built from 14 residues. V was pared by 3 bases and J by 4 bases, with 10 bases between. Germline assignment: CDR1 KGHSH and CDR2 LQKENI. This CDR3 is CASSPPGRNQPQHF. The CDR3 coding sequence is TGTGCCAGCTCACCCCCAGGCCGAAATCAGCCCCAGCATTTT.

The gene calls are TRBV6-5 and TRBJ1-5, with D possibly TRBD1 on 5 matching bases. Deletions cut 8 bases from V and 3 bases from J, with 14 bases between. Germline lookup yields CDR1 MNHEY and CDR2 SVGAGI. CDR3 size: 14 residues. CDR3 sequence: CASPEPQVNQPQHF. DNA of the CDR3: TGTGCCAGCCCTGAGCCACAGGTCAATCAGCCCCAGCATTTT.